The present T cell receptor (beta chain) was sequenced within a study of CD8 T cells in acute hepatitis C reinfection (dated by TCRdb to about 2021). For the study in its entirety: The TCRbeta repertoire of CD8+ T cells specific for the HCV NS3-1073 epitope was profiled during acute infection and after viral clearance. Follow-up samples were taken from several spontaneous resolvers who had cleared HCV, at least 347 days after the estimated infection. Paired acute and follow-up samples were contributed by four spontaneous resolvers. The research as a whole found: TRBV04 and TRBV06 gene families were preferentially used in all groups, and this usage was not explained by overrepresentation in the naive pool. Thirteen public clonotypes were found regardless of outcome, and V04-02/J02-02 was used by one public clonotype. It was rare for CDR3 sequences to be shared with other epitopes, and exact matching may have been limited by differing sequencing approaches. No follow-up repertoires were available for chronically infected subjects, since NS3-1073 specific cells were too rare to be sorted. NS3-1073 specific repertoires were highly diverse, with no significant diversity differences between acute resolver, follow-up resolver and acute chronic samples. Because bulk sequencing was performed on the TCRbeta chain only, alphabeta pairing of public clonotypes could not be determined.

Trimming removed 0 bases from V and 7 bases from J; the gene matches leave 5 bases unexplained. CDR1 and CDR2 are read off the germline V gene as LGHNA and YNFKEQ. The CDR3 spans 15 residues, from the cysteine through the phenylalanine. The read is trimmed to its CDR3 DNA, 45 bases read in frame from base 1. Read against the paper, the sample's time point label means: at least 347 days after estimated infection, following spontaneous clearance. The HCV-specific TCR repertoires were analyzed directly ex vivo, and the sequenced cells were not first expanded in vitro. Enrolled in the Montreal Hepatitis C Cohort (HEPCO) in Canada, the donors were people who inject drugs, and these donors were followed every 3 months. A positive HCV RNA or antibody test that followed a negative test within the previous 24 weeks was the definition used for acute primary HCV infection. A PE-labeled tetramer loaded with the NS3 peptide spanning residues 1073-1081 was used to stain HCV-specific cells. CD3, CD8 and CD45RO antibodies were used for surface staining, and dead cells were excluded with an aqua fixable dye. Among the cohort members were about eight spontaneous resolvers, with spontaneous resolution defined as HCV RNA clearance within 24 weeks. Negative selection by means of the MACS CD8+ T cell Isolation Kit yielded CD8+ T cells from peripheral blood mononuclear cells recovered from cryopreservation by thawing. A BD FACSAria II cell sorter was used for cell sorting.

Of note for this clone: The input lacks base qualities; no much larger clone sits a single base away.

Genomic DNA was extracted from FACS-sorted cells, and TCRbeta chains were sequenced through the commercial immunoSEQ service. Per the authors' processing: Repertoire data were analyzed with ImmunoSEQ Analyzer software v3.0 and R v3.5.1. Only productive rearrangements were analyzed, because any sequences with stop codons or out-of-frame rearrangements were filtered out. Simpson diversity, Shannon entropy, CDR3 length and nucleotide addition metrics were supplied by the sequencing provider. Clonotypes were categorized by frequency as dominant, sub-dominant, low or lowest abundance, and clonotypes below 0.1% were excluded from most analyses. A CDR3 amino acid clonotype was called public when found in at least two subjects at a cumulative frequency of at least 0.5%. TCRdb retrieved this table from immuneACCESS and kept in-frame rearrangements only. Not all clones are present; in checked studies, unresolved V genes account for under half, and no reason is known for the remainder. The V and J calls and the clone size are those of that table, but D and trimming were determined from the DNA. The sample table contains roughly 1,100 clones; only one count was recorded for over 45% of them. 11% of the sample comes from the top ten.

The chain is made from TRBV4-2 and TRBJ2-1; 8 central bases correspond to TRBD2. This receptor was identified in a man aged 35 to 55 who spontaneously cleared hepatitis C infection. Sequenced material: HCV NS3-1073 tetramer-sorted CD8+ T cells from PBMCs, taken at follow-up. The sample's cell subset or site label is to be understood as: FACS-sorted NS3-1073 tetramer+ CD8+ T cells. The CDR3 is CASSQELAAGNEQFF. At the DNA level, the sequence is TGTGCCAGCAGCCAAGAACTAGCGGCAGGGAATGAGCAGTTCTTC.